This entry features one TCR beta chain sequence. The antigen is unknown. This entry is derived from a study of OX40 agonist ivuxolimab in advanced cancers. As for the study in general: Given to patients was ivuxolimab, an agonistic anti-OX40 (CD134) antibody. From about 23 to 85 years was the age range, with a mean of roughly 59 years, and around 80% were male. General observations from the study: A proportion of nonresponders additionally exhibited low normalized T-cell clonal expansion. Expanded clones were, on average, more numerous in CD8+ T cells than in CD4+.

Sequencing used immunoSEQ multiplex PCR; TCRdb keeps in-frame clones, though not all of them. The sample has about 71,000 clones; 85% to 90% are singletons. This CDR3 region has 14 residues. Trimming left V 2 bases short and J 2 bases short, with 9 bases between. Germline V gene lookup returns CDR1 MNHNS and CDR2 SASEGT. The rearrangement joins TRBV6-1 to TRBJ2-5; D gene uncertain. The sequencing here drew on CD4+ or CD8+ T cells sorted from blood, taken in a trial of the OX40 agonist ivuxolimab. The clonotype originates from an adult with an advanced solid tumor such as melanoma, head and neck, liver or kidney cancer. The CDR3 protein is CASSESRVQETQYF. CDR3 nucleotides: TGTGCCAGCAGTGAAAGCCGGGTACAAGAGACCCAGTACTTC.